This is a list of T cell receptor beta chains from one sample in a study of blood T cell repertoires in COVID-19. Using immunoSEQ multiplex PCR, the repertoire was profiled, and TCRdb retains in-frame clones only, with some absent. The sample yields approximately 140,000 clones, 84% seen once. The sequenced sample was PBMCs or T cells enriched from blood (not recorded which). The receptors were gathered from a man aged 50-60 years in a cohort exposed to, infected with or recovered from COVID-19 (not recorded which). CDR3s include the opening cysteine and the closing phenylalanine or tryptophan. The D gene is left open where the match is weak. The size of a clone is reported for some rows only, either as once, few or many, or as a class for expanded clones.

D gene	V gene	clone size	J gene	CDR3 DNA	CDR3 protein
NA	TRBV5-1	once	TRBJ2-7	TGCGCCAGCAGCTCCCGTAGGGGTTACGAGCAGTACTTC	CASSSRRGYEQYF
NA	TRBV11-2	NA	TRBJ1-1	TGTGCCAGCAGCCCCGGGTCGATTGGTGAAGCTTTCTTT	CASSPGSIGEAFF
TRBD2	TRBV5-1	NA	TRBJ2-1	TGCGCCAGCAGCCGTTTGACTAGCGGGGGTGAGCAGTTCTTC	CASSRLTSGGEQFF
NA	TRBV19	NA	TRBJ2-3	TGTGCCAGTAGAGGCCACTCGGGAGATACGCAGTATTTT	CASRGHSGDTQYF
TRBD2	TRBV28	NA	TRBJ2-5	TGTGCCAGCAGTCCGCCCACGCTAGCGGCTCAAGAGACCCAGTACTTC	CASSPPTLAAQETQYF
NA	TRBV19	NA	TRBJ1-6	TGTGCCAGTAGTATAACCGGGGCACCCCTCCACTTT	CASSITGAPLHF
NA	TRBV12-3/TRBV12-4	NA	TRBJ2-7	TGTGCCAGCAGTTTTGGCCCCTACGAGCAGTACTTC	CASSFGPYEQYF
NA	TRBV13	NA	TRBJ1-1	TGTGCCAGCAGCTTAGAGACCCAGGGGAACACTGAAGCTTTCTTT	CASSLETQGNTEAFF
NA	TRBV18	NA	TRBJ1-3	TGTGCCAGCTCACCACCTGCGGGCCTCGGAGGCACTCGCTCTGGAAACACCATATATTTT	CASSPPAGLGGTRSGNTIYF
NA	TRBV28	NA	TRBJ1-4	TGTGCCAGCAGCCCCGAGGGGGGGGAAAAACTGTTTTTT	CASSPEGGEKLFF
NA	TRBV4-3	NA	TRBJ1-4	TGCGCCAGCAGCCAAGATAAAACGTCGGGGGTGCGGGAAAAACTGTTTTTT	CASSQDKTSGVREKLFF
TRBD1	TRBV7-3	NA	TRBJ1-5	TGTGCCAGCAGCTCGACCCCCGGACAGGGCCCTCAGCCCCAGCATTTT	CASSSTPGQGPQPQHF
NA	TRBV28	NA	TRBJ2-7	TGTGCCACCTGCGGGTCCTACGAGCAGTACTTC	CATCGSYEQYF
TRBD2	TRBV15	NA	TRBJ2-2	TGTGCCACCAGCAGAGACGGACTAGCGGGAGAGGTCGGGGAGCTGTTTTTT	CATSRDGLAGEVGELFF
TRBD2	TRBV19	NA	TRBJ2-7	TGTGCCAGCACCGGAGCGGGAGGGCCCTACGAGCAGTACTTC	CASTGAGGPYEQYF
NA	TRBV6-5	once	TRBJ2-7	TGTGCCAGCAGCATGGACGGGAGAGAGCAGTACTTC	CASSMDGREQYF
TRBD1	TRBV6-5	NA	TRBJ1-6	TGTGCCAGCACCAGGACAGGGTCGGCAAATTCACCCCTCCACTTT	CASTRTGSANSPLHF
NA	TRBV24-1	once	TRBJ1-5	TGTGCCACCAGTGACCCTCGCCAGCTAGATCAGCCCCAGCATTTT	CATSDPRQLDQPQHF
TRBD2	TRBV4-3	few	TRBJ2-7	TGCGCCAGCAGCCCAGCGGGGGCACCCTACGAGCAGTACTTC	CASSPAGAPYEQYF
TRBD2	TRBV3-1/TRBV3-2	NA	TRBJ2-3	TGTGCCAGCAGCCAAGACGGGGCGGGGGACTACACAGATACGCAGTATTTT	CASSQDGAGDYTDTQYF
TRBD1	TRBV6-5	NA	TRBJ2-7	TGTGCCAGCAGTTACTCAGAGGACAGGGGAGGCTACGAGCAGTACTTC	CASSYSEDRGGYEQYF
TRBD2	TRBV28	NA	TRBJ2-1	TGTGCCAGCAGTTCTGTAGCGGGGGTTTCCAATGAGCAGTTCTTC	CASSSVAGVSNEQFF
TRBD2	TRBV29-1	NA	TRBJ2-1	TGCAGCGTTGAAGGCCCGAGTACTAGCGGTTCCTACAATGAGCAGTTCTTC	CSVEGPSTSGSYNEQFF
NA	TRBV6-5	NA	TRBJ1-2	TGTGCCAGCAGTTACTCGACAACCCGGGAGTGGGATGGCTACACCTTC	CASSYSTTREWDGYTF
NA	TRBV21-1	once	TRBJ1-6	TGTGCCAGCAGCAAGAGGGCTCTTTATTCACCCCTCCACTTT	CASSKRALYSPLHF
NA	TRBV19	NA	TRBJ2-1	TGTGCCAGTAGTATGGGGCTGCTCTCCTACAATGAGCAGTTCTTC	CASSMGLLSYNEQFF